A selection of T cell receptor beta chains follows, all from one sample in a study of blood T cell repertoires in COVID-19. Measured with immunoSEQ multiplex PCR; TCRdb has only the in-frame clones, and not every one. The data show 90,000 to 100,000 clones, 84% seen once. Sequencing was performed on peripheral blood. The receptors stem from a man aged 65 to 79 with active or convalescent COVID-19. CDR3s include the opening cysteine and the closing phenylalanine or tryptophan. The D gene is left open where the match is weak. Only some rows state a clone size, as once, few, many or a class for expanded clones.

clone_size: .
d_call: .
v_call: TRBV6-6
j_call: TRBJ1-3
cdr3_nt: TGTGCCAGCAGTTCCTCAGGCGGGACCTCTGGAAACACCATATATTTT
cdr3_aa: CASSSSGGTSGNTIYF

clone_size: .
d_call: .
v_call: TRBV5-1
j_call: TRBJ1-4
cdr3_nt: TGCGCCAGCAACTCCCGCGGGACAACTAATGAAAAACTGTTTTTT
cdr3_aa: CASNSRGTTNEKLFF

clone_size: .
d_call: .
v_call: TRBV25-1
j_call: TRBJ1-4
cdr3_nt: TGTGCCAGCAGTAAGGGGCAGGCTAATGAAAAACTGTTTTTT
cdr3_aa: CASSKGQANEKLFF

clone_size: .
d_call: .
v_call: TRBV4-3
j_call: TRBJ2-5
cdr3_nt: TGCGCCAGCAGCCAAGACCTAGGAGTGACAGAGACCCAGTACTTC
cdr3_aa: CASSQDLGVTETQYF

clone_size: .
d_call: TRBD2
v_call: TRBV24-1
j_call: TRBJ2-1
cdr3_nt: TGTGCCACCAGTGATCGGGGGGTCCTGAGTAGGAATGAGCAGTTCTTC
cdr3_aa: CATSDRGVLSRNEQFF

clone_size: .
d_call: .
v_call: TRBV19
j_call: TRBJ1-5
cdr3_nt: TGTGCCAGTAGTTGGGCCACGACAGCAGATAGCAATCAGCCCCAGCATTTT
cdr3_aa: CASSWATTADSNQPQHF

clone_size: .
d_call: TRBD1
v_call: TRBV6-4
j_call: TRBJ1-5
cdr3_nt: TGTGCCAGCAGTGACCCCCGGACAGGGAGGCAGCCCCAGCATTTT
cdr3_aa: CASSDPRTGRQPQHF

clone_size: .
d_call: .
v_call: TRBV10-2
j_call: TRBJ1-2
cdr3_nt: TGCGCCAGCAGTCAGGCGGGGGGAGTTGTTAACTATGGCTACACCTTC
cdr3_aa: CASSQAGGVVNYGYTF

clone_size: .
d_call: .
v_call: TRBV29-1
j_call: TRBJ2-7
cdr3_nt: TGCAGCGTTTCCCGAGGGGGAACATACGAGCAGTACTTC
cdr3_aa: CSVSRGGTYEQYF

clone_size: .
d_call: TRBD1
v_call: TRBV19
j_call: TRBJ1-5
cdr3_nt: TGTGCCAGTGCAGGGGGCGCGGGCAATCAGCCCCAGCATTTT
cdr3_aa: CASAGGAGNQPQHF

clone_size: .
d_call: .
v_call: TRBV15
j_call: TRBJ2-6
cdr3_nt: TGTGCCACCAGCAGAGATCTAGTGATAAGCTCTGGGGCCAACGTCCTGACTTTC
cdr3_aa: CATSRDLVISSGANVLTF

clone_size: .
d_call: TRBD1
v_call: TRBV7-2
j_call: TRBJ1-2
cdr3_nt: TGTGCCAGCAGCTTACTAGGGACAGGGAATAACTATGGCTACACCTTC
cdr3_aa: CASSLLGTGNNYGYTF

clone_size: .
d_call: TRBD1
v_call: TRBV2
j_call: TRBJ1-6
cdr3_nt: TGTGCCAGCAGTGACTGGACAGGCTCTAATTCACCCCTCCACTTT
cdr3_aa: CASSDWTGSNSPLHF

clone_size: .
d_call: .
v_call: TRBV5-1
j_call: TRBJ2-1
cdr3_nt: TGCGCCAGCAGCTCACCCGGGTTACAGGGTTCTAACTACAATGAGCAGTTCTTC
cdr3_aa: CASSSPGLQGSNYNEQFF

clone_size: .
d_call: .
v_call: TRBV3-1/TRBV3-2
j_call: TRBJ2-7
cdr3_nt: TGTGCCAGCAGCCAAGTTCCATCAACCTACGAGCAGTACTTC
cdr3_aa: CASSQVPSTYEQYF

clone_size: once
d_call: .
v_call: TRBV7-2
j_call: TRBJ1-3
cdr3_nt: TGTGCCAGCAGCTTAGAGCTGGGGCAATACACCATATATTTT
cdr3_aa: CASSLELGQYTIYF

clone_size: .
d_call: .
v_call: TRBV5-1
j_call: TRBJ2-7
cdr3_nt: TGCGCCAGCAGCCAAGCCAGGGGTCCGGCCTACGAGCAGTACTTC
cdr3_aa: CASSQARGPAYEQYF

clone_size: .
d_call: TRBD1
v_call: TRBV3-1/TRBV3-2
j_call: TRBJ2-2
cdr3_nt: TGTGCCAGCAGCCGGACAGGAGCGAACACCGGGGAGCTGTTTTTT
cdr3_aa: CASSRTGANTGELFF

clone_size: .
d_call: .
v_call: TRBV7-2
j_call: TRBJ2-5
cdr3_nt: TGTGCCAGCAGCTTAATGGACGTGGGGCAGGGAGAGACCCAGTACTTC
cdr3_aa: CASSLMDVGQGETQYF

clone_size: .
d_call: .
v_call: TRBV4-1
j_call: TRBJ2-1
cdr3_nt: TGCGCCAGCAGCCTATCATACGGGGTATTCAATGAGCAGTTCTTC
cdr3_aa: CASSLSYGVFNEQFF

clone_size: .
d_call: .
v_call: TRBV2
j_call: TRBJ2-5
cdr3_nt: TGTGCCAGCAGTTTGGGGGGACAGCGAGAGACCCAGTACTTC
cdr3_aa: CASSLGGQRETQYF

clone_size: .
d_call: TRBD1
v_call: TRBV7-9
j_call: TRBJ1-1
cdr3_nt: TGTGCCAGCAGCCGCGGGACAGGGGACACTGAAGCTTTCTTT
cdr3_aa: CASSRGTGDTEAFF

clone_size: once
d_call: TRBD2
v_call: TRBV20-1
j_call: TRBJ2-1
cdr3_nt: TGCAGTGCTAGTCGGCTAGCGGGGTTCTACAATGAGCAGTTCTTC
cdr3_aa: CSASRLAGFYNEQFF

clone_size: .
d_call: TRBD1
v_call: TRBV5-1
j_call: TRBJ2-1
cdr3_nt: TGCGCCAGCAGCAGAGGGACAGGGGGCGAGAGGCAGTTCTTC
cdr3_aa: CASSRGTGGERQFF

clone_size: .
d_call: .
v_call: TRBV3-1/TRBV3-2
j_call: TRBJ1-1
cdr3_nt: TGTGCCAGCAGCCAAGAAACTGGCACTGAAGCTTTCTTT
cdr3_aa: CASSQETGTEAFF

clone_size: .
d_call: TRBD2
v_call: TRBV9
j_call: TRBJ2-2
cdr3_nt: TGTGCCAGCAGGCGGGGGAGTGACACCGGGGAGCTGTTTTTT
cdr3_aa: CASRRGSDTGELFF

clone_size: few
d_call: .
v_call: TRBV5-1
j_call: TRBJ1-5
cdr3_nt: TGCGCCAGCAGCTTGACGGGGAATAGCAATCAGCCCCAGCATTTT
cdr3_aa: CASSLTGNSNQPQHF

clone_size: .
d_call: TRBD2
v_call: TRBV11-2
j_call: TRBJ2-3
cdr3_nt: TGTGCCAGCAGCCACCGACTAGCGGGGCTCACAGATACGCAGTATTTT
cdr3_aa: CASSHRLAGLTDTQYF

clone_size: .
d_call: TRBD1
v_call: TRBV7-9
j_call: TRBJ2-7
cdr3_nt: TGTGCCAGCAGCCTCGCCCGGACAGGGGATTCCTACGAGCAGTACTTC
cdr3_aa: CASSLARTGDSYEQYF

clone_size: .
d_call: TRBD1
v_call: TRBV7-6
j_call: TRBJ2-1
cdr3_nt: TGTGCCAGCAGCCCGACAGGGAAACCCTACAATGAGCAGTTCTTC
cdr3_aa: CASSPTGKPYNEQFF

clone_size: .
d_call: TRBD1
v_call: TRBV6-5
j_call: TRBJ1-5
cdr3_nt: TGTGCCAGCATCGGGACAGGGGGCAATCAGCCCCAGCATTTT
cdr3_aa: CASIGTGGNQPQHF

clone_size: .
d_call: TRBD2
v_call: TRBV5-1
j_call: TRBJ2-3
cdr3_nt: TGCGCCAGCAGCTACCTAGCGGGGGGAGATACGCAGTATTTT
cdr3_aa: CASSYLAGGDTQYF

clone_size: .
d_call: TRBD1
v_call: TRBV4-2
j_call: TRBJ1-3
cdr3_nt: TGTGCCAGCAGCCAGGGTGGGACAGGGACTGGAAACACCATATATTTT
cdr3_aa: CASSQGGTGTGNTIYF

clone_size: few
d_call: .
v_call: TRBV7-2
j_call: TRBJ2-7
cdr3_nt: TGTGCCAGCACGCGAACAGGCCTCTCCTACGAGCAGTACTTC
cdr3_aa: CASTRTGLSYEQYF

clone_size: .
d_call: .
v_call: TRBV7-2
j_call: TRBJ2-1
cdr3_nt: TGTGCCAGCAGCTTAGGACTGATAGAGAATGAGCAGTTCTTC
cdr3_aa: CASSLGLIENEQFF

clone_size: .
d_call: TRBD1
v_call: TRBV6-5
j_call: TRBJ1-1
cdr3_nt: TGTGCCAGCAGTCTGGGACAGGGGGGTACTGAAGCTTTCTTT
cdr3_aa: CASSLGQGGTEAFF

clone_size: .
d_call: .
v_call: TRBV28
j_call: TRBJ2-7
cdr3_nt: TGTGCCAGCAGTCCAGGATCCTACGAGCAGTACTTC
cdr3_aa: CASSPGSYEQYF

clone_size: once
d_call: .
v_call: TRBV6-5
j_call: TRBJ1-4
cdr3_nt: TGTGCCAGCAGCAACGAGGGGGCAACTAATGAAAAACTGTTTTTT
cdr3_aa: CASSNEGATNEKLFF

clone_size: .
d_call: TRBD2
v_call: TRBV11-1
j_call: TRBJ2-1
cdr3_nt: TGTGCCAGCAGCTTCTCGGGAGGGGATGAGCAGTTCTTC
cdr3_aa: CASSFSGGDEQFF

clone_size: few
d_call: TRBD1
v_call: TRBV13
j_call: TRBJ1-1
cdr3_nt: TGTGCCAGCAGCCAAGTTACAGGGGGGACTGAAGCTTTCTTT
cdr3_aa: CASSQVTGGTEAFF

clone_size: .
d_call: .
v_call: TRBV9
j_call: TRBJ1-3
cdr3_nt: TGTGCCAGCAGCGCGTCCAGAAACTCTGGAAACACCATATATTTT
cdr3_aa: CASSASRNSGNTIYF

clone_size: .
d_call: TRBD1
v_call: TRBV28
j_call: TRBJ1-2
cdr3_nt: TGTGCCAGCAGGTCCGGGACAGACTATGGCTACACCTTC
cdr3_aa: CASRSGTDYGYTF